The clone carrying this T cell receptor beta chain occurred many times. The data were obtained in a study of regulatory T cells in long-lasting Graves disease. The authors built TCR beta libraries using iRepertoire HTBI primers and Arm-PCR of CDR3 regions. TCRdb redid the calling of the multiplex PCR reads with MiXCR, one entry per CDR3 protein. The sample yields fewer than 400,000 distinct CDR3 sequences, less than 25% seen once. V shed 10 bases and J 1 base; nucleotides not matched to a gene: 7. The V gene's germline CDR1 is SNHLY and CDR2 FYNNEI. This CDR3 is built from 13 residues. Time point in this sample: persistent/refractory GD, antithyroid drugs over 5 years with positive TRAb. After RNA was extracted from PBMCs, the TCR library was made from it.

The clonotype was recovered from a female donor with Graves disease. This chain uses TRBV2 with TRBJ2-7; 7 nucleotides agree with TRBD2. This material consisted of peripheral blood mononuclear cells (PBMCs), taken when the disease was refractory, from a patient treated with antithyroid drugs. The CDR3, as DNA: TGTGCCACCCGGGAGGCTATGTCCTACGAGCAGTACTTC. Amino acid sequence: CATREAMSYEQYF.